These 14 T cell receptor beta chains were all obtained from the same sample, sequenced in a study of identical twins. MiXCR, run by TCRdb on the 5' RACE reads, gives a single entry per CDR3 protein. The sample has more than 400,000 distinct CDR3 sequences; 12% to 15% are singletons. The sample was also reused in another study, on yellow fever vaccine responses in identical twins.

Source material: CD4+ T cells sorted from blood. The receptor set was obtained from a woman aged 18-29 years in good health.

The chain uses TRBV7-9 and TRBJ2-1; D is possibly TRBD2 (6 bases). Trimming shortened V by 5 bases and J by 6 bases, and 17 bases separated the two germline ends. Per the germline V gene, CDR1 is SEHNR and CDR2 is FQNEAQ (reference sequence). CDR3 length equals 15 residues. CDR3 protein: CASSASSAIANEQFF. Written as DNA, the CDR3 is TGTGCCAGCAGCGCTTCTAGCGCCATCGCCAATGAGCAGTTCTTC.

The chain has TRBV20-1 and TRBJ2-1; the match to TRBD2 covers 8 bases. The CDR3 is 13 residues long. Germline V gene lookup returns CDR1 DFQATT and CDR2 SNEGSKA (reference sequence). The DNA of the CDR3 is TGCGCTAATGGCGGGAGGAGTTACAATGAGCAGTTCTTC. Protein sequence: CANGGRSYNEQFF.

The table lists this clonotype with many counts. The V call is TRBV12-3 or TRBV12-4, the J call TRBJ2-7; tentative D call: TRBD2 (6 bases). The CDR3 sequence is 13 residues long. Trimming cost V 5 bases and J 6 bases, with 14 bases left between them. The CDR3 nucleotides are TGTGCCAGCAGTAAGTATGGGACTGCCGAGCAGTACGTC. As protein: CASSKYGTAEQYV.

This chain links TRBV28 with TRBJ2-7; no clear D gene. V gave up 3 bases and J gave up 4 bases, with 16 bases separating them. The germline CDR1 and CDR2 sequences are MDHEN and SYDVKM. CDR3 length: 15 residues. The CDR3 protein is CASSFLGKERYEQYF. CDR3 nucleotide sequence: TGTGCCAGCAGTTTCCTGGGCAAAGAGAGATACGAGCAGTACTTC. The whole variable domain, filled in from reference TRBV28 and TRBJ2-7, reads DVKVTQSSRYLVKRTGEKVFLECVQDMDHENMFWYRQDPGLGLRLIYFSYDVKMKEKGDIPEGYSVSREKKERFSLILESASTNQTSMYLCASSFLGKERYEQYFGPGTRLTVT.

This clonotype has just a few counts. V usage is TRBV20-1 and J usage is TRBJ2-5, with TRBD1 matching 7 bases. Germline lookup yields CDR1 DFQATT and CDR2 SNEGSKA (reference sequence). V trimming: 5 bases; J trimming: 2 bases; junction bases outside the gene matches: 5. The CDR3 length is 13 residues. The CDR3 DNA reads as TGCAGTGCTCGCCGGGACAGACAAGAGACCCAGTACTTC. Translated, it gives CSARRDRQETQYF.

In nucleotides, the CDR3 is TGTGCCAGCAGTTACCACGGGGCAGAAGAAAACATTCAGTACTTC. Encoded protein: CASSYHGAEENIQYF. J is TRBJ2-4 and V is TRBV28; tentatively, D is TRBD1 or TRBD2 (5 bases each). The CDR3 sequence is 15 residues long. Trimming took 4 bases from V and 5 from J, leaving 15 bases between them. Germline CDR1 and CDR2: MDHEN and SYDVKM.

V and J are TRBV29-1 and TRBJ1-2; D is uncertain. V was cut by 3 bases and J by 7 bases, with 9 bases left in between. Germline-derived CDR1 and CDR2 are SQVTM and ANQGSEA. CDR3 length: 11 residues. CDR3 DNA: TGCAGCGTTGATGCGGTTTCTGGCTACACCTTC. Translation gives CSVDAVSGYTF.

The table lists this clonotype with a few counts. The V call is TRBV21-1, the J call TRBJ2-3; TRBD1, as called in the table, went unchecked against the DNA. TRBV21-1 is reported as a pseudogene. The CDR3 consists of 15 residues. CDR3 sequence: CASRLRGGEWDTQYF. In DNA, the CDR3 is TGTGCCAGCAGACTAAGGGGGGGGGAATGGGATACGCAGTATTTT.

This clonotype was counted between two and nine times. V and J are TRBV18 and TRBJ2-3; possible D gene TRBD2, 6 bases. V lost 3 bases, J lost 0 bases, and 13 bases lay in between. CDR3 length: 16 residues. Germline lookup yields CDR1 KGHSH and CDR2 LQKENI. The CDR3 coding sequence is TGTGCCAGCTCACCCATGACCGGGACTAGCACAGATACGCAGTATTTT. Amino acids: CASSPMTGTSTDTQYF. Filled out from reference TRBV18 and TRBJ2-3, the complete variable domain reads NAGVMQNPRHLVRRRGQEARLRCSPMKGHSHVYWYRQLPEEGLKFMVYLQKENIIDESGMPKERFSAEFPKEGPSILRIQQVVRGDSAAYFCASSPMTGTSTDTQYFGPGTRLTVL.

This clonotype appeared a few times. The chain recombines TRBV11-2 with TRBJ1-2; 8 bases match TRBD1. CDR1 and CDR2 from the germline V gene are SGHAT and FQNNGV. Trimming took 5 bases from V and 14 from J; bases not matched to a gene: 7. The CDR3 extends over 11 amino acids. The CDR3 sequence: CASSPDRGETF. The CDR3, as DNA: TGTGCCAGCAGCCCCGACAGGGGTGAAACCTTC.

This clonotype was seen a few times. The V and J genes are TRBV6-5 and TRBJ2-1, with a weak D call TRBD2 (6 bases). Trimming left V 3 bases short and J 8 bases short, with 14 bases between. Per germline, CDR1 MNHEY and CDR2 SVGAGI. This CDR3 spans 14 amino acids. CDR3 region: CASSYRTERDEQFF. CDR3 DNA: TGTGCCAGCAGTTATAGAACGGAGCGGGATGAGCAGTTCTTC.

The sample holds a few counts of this clonotype. The chain carries TRBV5-1 and TRBJ2-1; TRBD1 matches at 8 bases. The CDR3 has 15 residues. Looked up from germline, CDR1 is SGHRS and CDR2 is YFSETQ. Trimming cost V 0 bases and J 5 bases; bases outside gene matches: 4. The CDR3 protein is CASSLGTGRHNEQFF. For the CDR3, the DNA is TGCGCCAGCAGCTTGGGGACAGGGAGACACAATGAGCAGTTCTTC.

This chain joins TRBV5-1 and TRBJ2-5; D is possibly TRBD1 (5 bases). CDR1 is SGHRS, CDR2 YFSETQ, per germline. Trimming removed 7 bases from V and 5 bases from J, with 15 bases in between. The CDR3 loop spans 13 amino acids. DNA of the CDR3: TGCGCCAGCGCCCAGGGCTCTGTGGAGACCCAGTACTTC. This gives the protein CASAQGSVETQYF.

This clonotype was found a few times. The chain employs TRBV24-1 and TRBJ2-3; TRBD2 matches 11 bases. The CDR3 contains 16 residues. The ends lost 5 bases at V and 4 bases at J; junction bases unmatched: 7. The germline CDR1 and CDR2 sequences are KGHDR and SFDVKD. DNA of the CDR3: TGTGCCACCAGTGGCCCTAGCGGGGGGTTGTCAGATACGCAGTATTTT. As protein: CATSGPSGGLSDTQYF.